The 19 T cell receptor beta chains reported below all come from one sample, sequenced in a study of cytomegalovirus exposure and HLA in healthy donors. The PCR used 60 Vbeta and 13 Jbeta primers. Libraries were prepared by immunoSEQ multiplex PCR; TCRdb keeps only in-frame clonotypes and omits some of them. Here the sample spans about 93,000 clones, around 77% being singletons. Sequencing was carried out using PBMCs. The receptors here all came from a man younger than 40 in good health and CMV-seronegative.

V is TRBV10-3 and J is TRBJ1-2, with D unclear. With 4 bases removed from V and 0 bases from J, the gap between germline ends came to 18 bases. Germline CDR1 is ENHRY and CDR2 is SYGVKD. The CDR3 is 17 residues long. This CDR3 reads CAISVVQRRSPNYGYTF. DNA for the CDR3: TGTGCCATCAGTGTAGTCCAACGCAGGTCCCCTAACTATGGCTACACCTTC.

The V and J genes are TRBV29-1 and TRBJ2-5; 7 nucleotides align to TRBD2. The J call may be faulty, since TRBJ2-7 better matches the DNA end. The germline gives CDR1 SQVTM, CDR2 ANQGSEA. The CDR3 covers 14 residues. CDR3 bases: TGCAGCGTTGTTTCGGCTAGCGGTTCCTACGAGCAGTACTTC. Its protein is CSVVSASGSYEQYF.

The rearrangement links TRBV6-4 to TRBJ1-4; 12 bases are shared with TRBD1. The germline gives CDR1 MRHNA, CDR2 SNTAGT. V dropped 4 bases and J dropped 8; count of bases not matched to a gene: 8. The CDR3 extends over 16 amino acids. In DNA form, the CDR3 reads TGTGCCAGCAGTGCCTCCGGGACAGGGGGCGGCGAAAAACTGTTTTTT. This codes for CASSASGTGGGEKLFF.

The genes are TRBV15 and TRBJ2-5, with TRBD2 matching 12 bases. V gave up 5 bases and J gave up 2 bases; unmatched junction bases: 15. The V gene's germline CDR1 is LNHNV and CDR2 YYDKDF (reference sequence). This CDR3 comprises 19 residues. The CDR3 region is CATSFSPGGGTSGQETQYF. In DNA, the CDR3 is TGTGCCACCAGCTTTTCCCCCGGGGGGGGGACTAGCGGGCAAGAGACCCAGTACTTC.

The genes are TRBV7-9 and TRBJ2-3; possibly TRBD1 for D (6 bases). Germline lookup yields CDR1 SEHNR and CDR2 FQNEAQ (reference sequence). The CDR3 loop spans 15 amino acids. Between the trimmed V and J ends, which lost 2 bases and 1 base, there was a span of 10 bases. As DNA, the CDR3 is TGTGCCAGCAGCTTACTAGGGGGAGGCACAGATACGCAGTATTTT. As protein: CASSLLGGGTDTQYF.

The rearrangement links TRBV7-2 to TRBJ1-2; D gene unclear. V was clipped by 1 base and J by 7 bases, with 13 bases between them. CDR3 length equals 14 residues. Germline V gives CDR1 SGHTA, CDR2 FQGNSA. CDR3: CASSLEWSEGGYTF. DNA of the CDR3: TGTGCCAGCAGCTTAGAGTGGTCCGAGGGTGGCTACACCTTC.

J is TRBJ1-1 and V is TRBV19; D is possibly TRBD1 (5 bases). Trimming pared 4 bases from V and 4 bases from J, leaving 16 bases between. The CDR3 totals 15 residues. From germline, CDR1 is LNHDA and CDR2 SQIVND (reference sequence). CDR3 sequence reads: CASSSPLGGGTEAFF. The CDR3 coding sequence is TGTGCCAGTAGTAGTCCCCTGGGGGGGGGCACTGAAGCTTTCTTT.

The chain joins TRBV7-2 to TRBJ1-6; 7 nucleotides line up with TRBD1. The V and J ends lost 6 bases and 14 bases, in that order; junction bases with no gene match: 10. This CDR3 is 13 amino acids long. Germline assignment: CDR1 SGHTA and CDR2 FQGNSA. For the CDR3, the DNA is TGTGCCAGCAGTCGACAGGGTGACAGGGCCCTCCACTTT. It codes for CASSRQGDRALHF. The variable domain in full, completed from reference TRBV7-2 and TRBJ1-6, reads GAGVSQSPSNKVTEKGKDVELRCDPISGHTALYWYRQSLGQGLEFLIYFQGNSAPDKSGLPSDRFSAERTGGSVSTLTIQRTQQEDSAVYLCASSRQGDRALHFGNGTRLTVT.

This rearrangement joins TRBV6-4 to TRBJ1-3; D not certain. The CDR3 contains 15 residues. Germline assignment: CDR1 MRHNA and CDR2 SNTAGT. V lost 0 bases to trimming and J lost 2 bases, with 8 bases between them. CDR3 sequence reads: CASSDSNTPGNTIYF. The CDR3 DNA follows: TGTGCCAGCAGTGACTCGAACACCCCTGGAAACACCATATATTTT.

This chain's CDR3 is CASRGPTGMNTEAFF. The CDR3 coding sequence is TGTGCCAGCCGTGGACCGACAGGGATGAACACTGAAGCTTTCTTT. The rearrangement uses TRBV5-6 and TRBJ1-1, with 7 bases aligning to TRBD1. The CDR3 spans 15 residues. The germline CDR1 and CDR2 sequences are SGHDT and YYEEEE. Germline trimming cut 7 bases from V and 0 bases from J; bases unmatched to any gene: 9.

The chain links TRBV7-6 to TRBJ1-1; D remains unclear. Germline V lookup: CDR1 SGHVS, CDR2 FNYEAQ. This CDR3 has 15 amino acids. Between the trimmed V and J ends, which lost 0 bases and 1 base, there was a span of 9 bases. The CDR3: CASSLATGENTEAFF. The CDR3 DNA reads TGTGCCAGCAGCTTAGCTACCGGGGAGAACACTGAAGCTTTCTTT.

This chain joins TRBV7-9 and TRBJ2-7; 8 positions match TRBD1. The V gene's germline CDR1 is SEHNR and CDR2 FQNEAQ (reference sequence). The CDR3 is 14 residues long. V lost 2 bases, J lost 3 bases, and 3 bases stayed unmatched. The CDR3 bases are TGTGCCAGCAGCTTAACGACAGGGGTCTACGAGCAGTACTTC. Translation: CASSLTTGVYEQYF.

This chain connects TRBV5-5 to TRBJ2-3; the D gene is possibly TRBD2 (5 bases). Germline V gives CDR1 SGHKS, CDR2 YYEKEE (reference sequence). V lost 4 bases and J 3 bases, leaving 6 bases between the germline ends. This CDR3 is built from 12 residues. The chain's CDR3 is CASSPGTDTQYF. In DNA, the CDR3 is TGTGCCAGCAGCCCGGGGACAGATACGCAGTATTTT.

The rearrangement joins TRBV9 to TRBJ1-1, with D uncertain. Per the germline V gene, CDR1 is SGDLS and CDR2 is YYNGEE. The CDR3 contains 17 residues. The V end was cut by 3 bases, the J end by 2 bases, with 20 bases between. The CDR3 sequence: CASSGGGRGGGNTEAFF. CDR3 coding DNA: TGTGCCAGCAGCGGGGGAGGCCGAGGTGGCGGAAACACTGAAGCTTTCTTT. Filled out from reference TRBV9 and TRBJ1-1, the complete variable domain reads DSGVTQTPKHLITATGQRVTLRCSPRSGDLSVYWYQQSLDQGLQFLIQYYNGEERAKGNILERFSAQQFPDLHSELNLSSLELGDSALYFCASSGGGRGGGNTEAFFGQGTRLTVV.

The rearrangement joins TRBV30 to TRBJ1-2, with 9 positions matching TRBD1. The CDR3 totals 13 residues. The trim removed 3 bases at V and 5 bases at J, leaving 4 bases unmatched. Germline values: CDR1 GTSNPN, CDR2 SVGIG (reference sequence). The DNA for the CDR3 is TGTGCCTGGAGCGACGACAGGGGGTATGGCTACACCTTC. Protein sequence: CAWSDDRGYGYTF.

CDR3 in amino acids: CASSLVVQGRSQFF. Written as DNA, the CDR3 is TGTGCCAGCAGTTTGGTAGTACAGGGCCGGTCGCAGTTCTTC. The gene calls are TRBV28 and TRBJ2-1, with TRBD1 as a possible D gene (6 bases). The germline V gene encodes CDR1 MDHEN and CDR2 SYDVKM. CDR3 length: 14 residues. Trimming shortened V by 3 bases and J by 12 bases, and 18 bases separated the two germline ends.

The chain combines TRBV11-2 with TRBJ1-2; 8 positions agree with TRBD1. J gave up 6 bases and V 1 base, and 13 bases lay outside the gene matches. The CDR3 is 17 residues long. The germline CDR1 and CDR2 sequences are SGHAT and FQNNGV. The CDR3 here is CASSLVSDRGFRDGYTF. CDR3 nucleotide sequence: TGTGCCAGCAGCTTAGTCTCCGACAGGGGTTTTAGGGATGGCTACACCTTC.

This clone was seen a few times. The chain has TRBV5-1 and TRBJ2-3; D is possibly TRBD1 (5 bases). This CDR3 contains 15 residues. V lost 6 bases to trimming and J lost 4 bases, with 18 bases between them. Germline CDR1 and CDR2: SGHRS and YFSETQ. Here the CDR3 DNA reads TGCGCCAGCAACAAAGGGGTTCTGGGCGCAGATACGCAGTATTTT. It specifies CASNKGVLGADTQYF.

This clone was counted only a few times. V usage is TRBV4-1 and J usage is TRBJ1-1; TRBD1 agrees at 9 bases. Germline trimming cut 4 bases from V and 5 bases from J; bases unmatched to any gene: 11. Germline lookup yields CDR1 MGHRA and CDR2 YSYEKL. CDR3 length: 16 residues. In DNA, the CDR3 is TGCGCCAGCAGCCGAGTCGTGACAGGGGGAACGACTGAAGCTTTCTTT. Its protein is CASSRVVTGGTTEAFF.